What follows describes a single T cell receptor beta chain. Repertoires were generated with immunoSEQ multiplex PCR, while TCRdb's copy carries only in-frame clones and drops some. The sample gives about 200,000 clones, around nine tenths of which show up once; 1.5% to 2% is in the top ten. The sample originates from a study of blood T cell repertoires in COVID-19. Trimming left V 2 bases short and J 6 bases short, with 10 bases between. There are 14 residues in the CDR3. Per the germline V gene, CDR1 is ENHRY and CDR2 is SYGVKD. The sample was peripheral blood. This TCR was sampled from a young man with active or convalescent COVID-19. V gene TRBV10-3 combines with J gene TRBJ2-2; the D gene is possibly TRBD1 (6 bases). In nucleotides, the CDR3 is TGTGCCATCAGTGAGGGGGGCTGGGCCGGGGAGCTGTTTTTT. This codes for CAISEGGWAGELFF.